The next 17 T cell receptor beta chains were all read from a single sample in a study of T cell responses to AZD1222 COVID-19 vaccine. Assay: immunoSEQ multiplex PCR; the TCRdb copy retains only in-frame clones and omits some. The sample consists of 150,000 to 200,000 clones, around 90% of them appearing once. Sequenced here: peripheral blood, sampled 28 days after the second AZD1222 dose. Receptor source: an adult who received the AZD1222 COVID-19 vaccine.

This clone was counted between two and nine times. J is TRBJ1-2 and V is TRBV2; 8 bases fit TRBD1. With 10 bases clipped from V and 2 bases from J, the junction kept 3 bases outside the gene matches. CDR1 and CDR2 (germline): SNHLY, FYNNEI. This CDR3 spans 12 amino acids. CDR3 nucleotide sequence: TGTGCCACACGGGACAGGAACTATGGCTACACCTTC. This codes for CATRDRNYGYTF.

The V gene is TRBV11-2, the J gene TRBJ2-3, with a possible D match to TRBD2 (5 bases). The CDR3 covers 15 residues. V was pared by 4 bases and J by 11 bases, with 22 bases between. Germline CDR1 and CDR2: SGHAT and FQNNGV. CDR3 bases: TGTGCCAGCAGCTCGACCGCGGGCCGCCCCGTGCGGCAGTATTTT. Its protein product is CASSSTAGRPVRQYF.

The chain recombines TRBV6-2 or TRBV6-3 with TRBJ2-3, with 7 nucleotides matching TRBD2. This CDR3 spans 18 amino acids. J lost 1 base, V lost 2 bases, and 12 bases had no gene match. CDR1 is MNHEY and CDR2 is SVGEGT in the germline V gene. For the CDR3, the DNA is TGTGCCAGCAGTTACGACAGCAAGCGGGACGCTCGCACAGATACGCAGTATTTT. Encoded protein: CASSYDSKRDARTDTQYF.

The rearrangement uses TRBV11-2 and TRBJ2-4; 8 bases fit TRBD2. This CDR3 has 19 residues. V shed 1 base, J shed 3 bases, and the junction held 14 bases outside the gene matches. CDR1 SGHAT and CDR2 FQNNGV come from the germline V gene. CDR3 DNA: TGTGCCAGCAGCTTAGGACGCGGGGGGACTAGTTATGTCAAAAACATTCAGTACTTC. Translating it yields CASSLGRGGTSYVKNIQYF.

The rearrangement links TRBV7-9 to TRBJ2-6; D possibly corresponds to TRBD1 (5 bases). Trimming left V 3 bases short and J 3 bases short, with 6 bases between. The CDR3 has 14 amino acids. Per the germline V gene, CDR1 is SEHNR and CDR2 is FQNEAQ (reference sequence). CDR3 in DNA: TGTGCCAGCAGCTTCGACAGTGGGGCCAACGTCCTGACTTTC. This sequence encodes CASSFDSGANVLTF.

The CDR3 coding sequence is TGTGCCAGCACTGCACTATCGAACACCGGGGAGCTGTTTTTT. This gives the protein CASTALSNTGELFF. This chain joins TRBV5-6 and TRBJ2-2; D is unresolved. In germline, CDR1 is SGHDT, CDR2 YYEEEE. Trimming shortened V by 6 bases and J by 0 bases, and 9 bases separated the two germline ends. This CDR3 comprises 14 residues.

This rearrangement joins TRBV11-2 to TRBJ2-7; D is unclear. The V end lost 1 base, the J end lost 2 bases, and 9 bases lay between the germline ends. CDR1 is SGHAT and CDR2 is FQNNGV in the germline V gene. The CDR3 spans 14 residues. The CDR3 DNA reads as TGTGCCAGCAGCTTAGCGGTTAAGGCCTACGAGCAGTACTTC. Its translation: CASSLAVKAYEQYF.

The chain carries TRBV7-8 and TRBJ2-1, with D tentatively TRBD2 (5 bases). V gave up 1 base and J gave up 0 bases, with 16 bases separating them. The CDR3 is made up of 18 amino acids. Germline V gene lookup returns CDR1 SGHVS and CDR2 FQNEAQ. Here the CDR3 DNA reads TGTGCCAGCAGCTTAGGCCTCGGCCGGGGAAGCTCCTACAATGAGCAGTTCTTC. Residues: CASSLGLGRGSSYNEQFF.

V is TRBV6-5 and J is TRBJ2-5, with TRBD1 as a possible D gene (6 bases). The germline V gene encodes CDR1 MNHEY and CDR2 SVGAGI. The CDR3 is 14 residues long. The V end was cut by 10 bases, the J end by 5 bases, with 20 bases between. In DNA, the CDR3 is TGTGCCATCCGGAACTTACAGGGTTGGGAGACCCAGTACTTC. Translating it yields CAIRNLQGWETQYF.

The V and J genes are TRBV7-9 and TRBJ1-1; maybe TRBD1 (6 bases). Germline CDR1 SEHNR, CDR2 FQNEAQ (reference sequence). V was clipped by 6 bases and J by 1 base, with 9 bases between them. The CDR3 sequence is 13 residues long. CDR3 in amino acids: CASRRDTNTEAFF. The DNA for the CDR3 is TGTGCCAGCAGGCGGGACACGAACACTGAAGCTTTCTTT.

V is TRBV25-1 and J is TRBJ1-1; weak D call: TRBD1 (6 bases). V lost 0 bases and J 3 bases, leaving 11 bases between the germline ends. From germline, CDR1 is MGHDK and CDR2 SYGVNS. The CDR3 consists of 15 residues. The CDR3 nucleotides read TGTGCCAGCAGTGAATACGGGGGGCTCCACACTGAAGCTTTCTTT. Protein product: CASSEYGGLHTEAFF.

This chain uses TRBV19 with TRBJ1-4; TRBD1 might be the D (5 bases). This CDR3 comprises 15 residues. V gave up 3 bases and J gave up 8 bases, with 16 bases separating them. Germline V gene lookup returns CDR1 LNHDA and CDR2 SQIVND (reference sequence). CDR3 protein: CASSITTGPGEKLFF. DNA for the CDR3: TGTGCCAGTAGTATTACGACGGGACCCGGGGAAAAACTGTTTTTT.

This sequence joins TRBV9 and TRBJ1-2; a possible D gene is TRBD1 (5 bases). The V and J ends lost 4 bases and 5 bases respectively, with 12 bases between them. The CDR3 runs 13 residues. Germline CDR1 SGDLS, CDR2 YYNGEE. CDR3 nucleotides: TGTGCCAGCAGCCTTGACAGCCAGTATGGCTACACCTTC. Protein product: CASSLDSQYGYTF. The entire variable domain, with the rest obtained from reference TRBV9 and TRBJ1-2, is as follows: DSGVTQTPKHLITATGQRVTLRCSPRSGDLSVYWYQQSLDQGLQFLIQYYNGEERAKGNILERFSAQQFPDLHSELNLSSLELGDSALYFCASSLDSQYGYTFGSGTRLTVV.

The chain uses TRBV27 and TRBJ2-6; the D call may be TRBD1 or TRBD2 (5 bases each). Between the trimmed V and J ends, which lost 3 bases and 0 bases, there was a span of 12 bases. Germline-derived CDR1 and CDR2 are MNHEY and SMNVEV (reference sequence). The CDR3 runs 17 residues. The CDR3 loop is CASSFLGDHSGANVLTF. The CDR3 DNA is TGTGCCAGCAGTTTTTTAGGGGACCACTCTGGGGCCAACGTCCTGACTTTC.

This chain links TRBV5-1 with TRBJ2-7; 7 bases fit TRBD1. J lost 6 bases, V lost 4 bases, and 13 bases had no gene match. CDR3 length: 15 residues. CDR1 is SGHRS and CDR2 is YFSETQ in the germline V gene. CDR3 residues: CASSTRQGSLIEQYF. CDR3 coding DNA: TGCGCCAGCAGCACAAGACAGGGAAGTTTGATCGAGCAGTACTTC.

The V call is TRBV4-1, the J call TRBJ2-3, with D unresolved. Germline lookup yields CDR1 MGHRA and CDR2 YSYEKL. The CDR3 consists of 11 residues. V lost 3 bases, J lost 2 bases, and 0 bases lay in between. The CDR3 loop reads CASSHTDTQYF. DNA for the CDR3: TGCGCCAGCAGCCACACAGATACGCAGTATTTT.

The V and J genes are TRBV2 and TRBJ2-3; 7 bases are a match to TRBD1. The CDR3 is 14 residues long. V dropped 6 bases and J dropped 1; count of bases not matched to a gene: 4. CDR1 and CDR2 (germline): SNHLY, FYNNEI. CDR3 DNA sequence: TGTGCCAGCAGGAGACAGGGCCGCACAGATACGCAGTATTTT. This sequence encodes CASRRQGRTDTQYF.